Sequencing of this T cell receptor (beta chain) was carried out in a study of T-cell reconstitution after alpha-beta-depleted transplantation in children. Unique molecular identifiers were built into the TCRbeta library. TCRdb reanalysed the PCR reads using MiXCR and keeps one entry per CDR3 protein. The sample shows a few hundred thousand distinct CDR3 sequences, approximately 9.7% of them seen only once. This CDR3 region has 12 residues. Germline V gene lookup returns CDR1 MNHEY and CDR2 SVGAGI. With V trimmed by 11 bases and J by 3 bases, 7 bases remained unmatched. This clonotype was found many times.

Sample: PBMCs from the stem cell graft donor, taken from the stem cell graft. The TCR comes from a human donor who donated a stem cell graft to a child with SCID. This chain connects TRBV6-5 to TRBJ2-7; 7 bases align to TRBD1. For the CDR3, the DNA is TGTGCCGCGACAGGGTGGAACTACGAGCAGTACTTC. Protein product: CAATGWNYEQYF.